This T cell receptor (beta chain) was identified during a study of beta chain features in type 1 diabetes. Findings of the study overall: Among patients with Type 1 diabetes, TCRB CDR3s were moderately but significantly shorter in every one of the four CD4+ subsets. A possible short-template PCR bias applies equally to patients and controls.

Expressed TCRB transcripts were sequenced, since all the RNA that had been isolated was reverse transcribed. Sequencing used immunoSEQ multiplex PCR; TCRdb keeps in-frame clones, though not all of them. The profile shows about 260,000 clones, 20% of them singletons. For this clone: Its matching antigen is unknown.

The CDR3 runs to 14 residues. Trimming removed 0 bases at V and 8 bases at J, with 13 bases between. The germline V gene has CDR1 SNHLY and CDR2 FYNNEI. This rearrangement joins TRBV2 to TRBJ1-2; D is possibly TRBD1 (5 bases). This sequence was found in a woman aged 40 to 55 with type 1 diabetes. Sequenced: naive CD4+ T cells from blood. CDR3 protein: CASSEALRGLGYTF. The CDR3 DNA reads TGTGCCAGCAGTGAAGCGCTTCGGGGACTGGGCTACACCTTC.